This is a list of T cell receptor beta chains from one sample in a study of blood T cell repertoires in COVID-19. TCRdb's table, derived via immunoSEQ multiplex PCR, lists solely in-frame clones and lacks some. The data hold a few hundred thousand clones, with roughly nine tenths observed a single time. Sequenced sample: peripheral blood. The receptor source for this set is a man aged 40-50 years with acute or convalescent COVID-19. The CDR3 runs from the conserved cysteine through the conserved F or W. D genes are given only for firm matches. The size entry is marked missing in some rows and otherwise reads once, few, many or a size class.

size,D,V,J,DNA,CDR3
few,TRBD2,TRBV14,TRBJ2-3,TGTGCCAGCAGCCAAGTAGCGGGGCTCGGGGATACGCAGTATTTT,CASSQVAGLGDTQYF
NA,TRBD1,TRBV15,TRBJ2-1,TGTGCCACCAGCAGTTTGGACAGGGTATTCTATGAGCAGTTCTTC,CATSSLDRVFYEQFF
NA,TRBD1,TRBV6-5,TRBJ2-2,TGTGCCAGCAGGACAGGGCCTACGAACACCGGGGAGCTGTTTTTT,CASRTGPTNTGELFF
NA,TRBD1,TRBV29-1,TRBJ2-7,TGCAGCGTGGGGGGACAGGGGGCGCGTGAGCAGTACTTC,CSVGGQGAREQYF
NA,TRBD1,TRBV2,TRBJ2-5,TGTGCCAGCAGTCCGGACAGGGGCCAAGAGACCCAGTACTTC,CASSPDRGQETQYF
NA,TRBD1,TRBV7-2,TRBJ1-2,TGTGCCAGCAGCCAGGCAAGGGGACAGATCTATGGCTACACCTTC,CASSQARGQIYGYTF
NA,TRBD1,TRBV6-6,TRBJ1-5,TGTGCCAGCAGTCTCAGACAGGGGTACTATAGCAATCAGCCCCAGCATTTT,CASSLRQGYYSNQPQHF
NA,NA,TRBV5-1,TRBJ1-3,TGCGCCAGCAAAGAACAGTCCGGGGACACCATATATTTT,CASKEQSGDTIYF
NA,TRBD1,TRBV10-3,TRBJ2-3,TGTACCATCAGCCTCACTACAGGGGCGGCAGATACGCAGTATTTT,CTISLTTGAADTQYF
NA,NA,TRBV7-9,TRBJ1-1,TGTGCCAGCATGAGCGGGGCCCTCCGTCGAGCTTTCTTT,CASMSGALRRAFF
few,NA,TRBV6-1,TRBJ1-5,TGTGCCAGCAGTGACGCAGGTAGCAATCAGCCCCAGCATTTT,CASSDAGSNQPQHF
once,NA,TRBV5-1,TRBJ2-2,TGCGCCAGCAGCTGGGACGGGGGAGCCTCTAACACCGGGGAGCTGTTTTTT,CASSWDGGASNTGELFF
NA,NA,TRBV4-3,TRBJ2-7,TGCGCCAGCAGCCAAGGGTTCAGGACTCCCAGCGAGCAGTACTTC,CASSQGFRTPSEQYF
NA,NA,TRBV10-3,TRBJ2-1,TGTGCCATCACCCCCGAGCTAGGGGCCAACAATGAGCAGTTCTTC,CAITPELGANNEQFF
NA,NA,TRBV7-2,TRBJ2-1,TGTGCCAGCAGCTGGGGAAATGGTGGCGGGAATCTGGGTGAGCAGTTCTTC,CASSWGNGGGNLGEQFF
NA,NA,TRBV5-1,TRBJ1-2,TGCGCCAGCAGCTTGGCCCCGGAGACTAACTATGGCTACACCTTC,CASSLAPETNYGYTF
NA,NA,TRBV30,TRBJ2-7,TGTGCCTGGAGTCGTGGGGGCCACGAGCAGTACTTC,CAWSRGGHEQYF
once,TRBD1,TRBV28,TRBJ1-5,TGTGCCAGCAGTGAAACAGGGGGAGCTCAGCCCCAGCATTTT,CASSETGGAQPQHF
NA,TRBD2,TRBV2,TRBJ2-7,TGTGCCAGCAGCGTTAGGACTAGAGGAGTTTCCTACGAGCAGTACTTC,CASSVRTRGVSYEQYF
NA,TRBD1,TRBV10-2,TRBJ2-6,TGCGCCAGCACCTCAGGGGGCGGAGGGTCTGGGGCCAACGTCCTGACTTTC,CASTSGGGGSGANVLTF
NA,NA,TRBV18,TRBJ2-2,TGTGCCAGCTCAACAGGGGTAGGAGGGAAGAACACCGGGGAGCTGTTTTTT,CASSTGVGGKNTGELFF
NA,NA,TRBV4-3,TRBJ2-3,TGCGCCAGCAGCCAAGATCGGGAAGATACGCAGTATTTT,CASSQDREDTQYF
once,TRBD1,TRBV7-9,TRBJ1-5,TGTGCCAGCAGCTTAAGTACAGGGGATCAGCCCCAGCATTTT,CASSLSTGDQPQHF
NA,TRBD1,TRBV28,TRBJ2-7,TGTGCCAGCAGGGGACAGGGTTTTTACGAGCAGTACTTC,CASRGQGFYEQYF
NA,TRBD1,TRBV28,TRBJ1-1,TGTGCCAGCAGTCCCCGACAGGGTTTACACACTGAAGCTTTCTTT,CASSPRQGLHTEAFF
NA,TRBD2,TRBV27,TRBJ2-1,TGTGCCAGCAGTTTATCGATAGCGGGAGGTTACAATGAGCAGTTCTTC,CASSLSIAGGYNEQFF
few,TRBD1,TRBV7-2,TRBJ1-5,TGTGCCAGCAGCGACAGGGGACCTGATCAGCCCCAGCATTTT,CASSDRGPDQPQHF
NA,NA,TRBV6-5,TRBJ1-1,TGTGCCAGCACCGGAGGACAGACCAACACTGAAGCTTTCTTT,CASTGGQTNTEAFF
NA,TRBD1,TRBV19,TRBJ2-3,TGTGCCAGTAGTACCGGACAGGGAAGAGTTTGGTGGCAGTATTTT,CASSTGQGRVWWQYF
NA,NA,TRBV3-1/TRBV3-2,TRBJ1-2,TGTGCCAGCAGCCAAGAAGGAACAGGTACCTATGGCTACACCTTC,CASSQEGTGTYGYTF
NA,NA,TRBV27,TRBJ2-2,TGTGCCAGCAGACAGGGTCCCGGGGAGCTGTTTTTT,CASRQGPGELFF
few,TRBD1,TRBV2,TRBJ2-5,TGTGCCAGCAAATCTACAGGGGGCGCAGAGACCCAGTACTTC,CASKSTGGAETQYF
NA,NA,TRBV5-8,TRBJ1-3,TGTGCCAGCAGCTTTTCAGGGGACTCTGGAAACACCATATATTTT,CASSFSGDSGNTIYF
NA,TRBD1,TRBV7-2,TRBJ2-7,TGTGCCAGCAGCTTAGGACAGGGGAGGTACGAGCAGTACTTC,CASSLGQGRYEQYF